These 10 T cell receptor beta chains were all obtained from the same sample, sequenced in a study of T cell changes during pregnancy in multiple sclerosis. Here immunoSEQ multiplex PCR was the method, and the copy in TCRdb shows in-frame clones only, minus some. The sample lists 75,000 to 95,000 clones; 85% to 95% were seen once. The sequencing used peripheral blood, collected after pregnancy. The receptors derive from a female donor with multiple sclerosis, enrolled in a pregnancy study.

The chain recombines TRBV5-1 with TRBJ1-3; a weak D match, TRBD1 (6 bases). Deletions cut 3 bases from V and 2 bases from J, with 12 bases between. The CDR3 covers 15 residues. CDR1 SGHRS and CDR2 YFSETQ come from the germline V gene. CDR3 sequence reads: CASSSEGGPGNTIYF. CDR3 bases: TGCGCCAGCAGCTCAGAGGGGGGGCCTGGAAACACCATATATTTT.

This chain connects TRBV7-9 to TRBJ2-5; 9 positions agree with TRBD1. Germline CDR1 and CDR2: SEHNR and FQNEAQ (reference sequence). V lost 6 bases and J lost 4; bases outside the gene matches: 9. The CDR3 is 15 residues long. CDR3 in amino acids: CASSPGTGLLETQYF. The CDR3 DNA reads as TGTGCCAGCAGTCCCGGGACAGGGTTATTAGAGACCCAGTACTTC.

V and J are TRBV19 and TRBJ1-2, with D uncertain. V was cut by 5 bases and J by 4 bases, with 14 bases left in between. The CDR3 is 14 amino acids. Germline CDR1 is LNHDA and CDR2 is SQIVND (reference sequence). The CDR3 reads CASSPGTVFYGYTF. Written as DNA, the CDR3 is TGTGCCAGTAGTCCAGGCACAGTTTTCTATGGCTACACCTTC.

This clone was detected only a few times. This sequence joins TRBV4-3 and TRBJ1-2; D unresolved. CDR1 is LGHNA and CDR2 is YSLEER in the germline V gene. CDR3 length equals 14 residues. V lost 0 bases to trimming and J lost 4 bases, with 9 bases between them. CDR3 DNA sequence: TGCGCCAGCAGCCAAGACGGGTTCGCCTATGGCTACACCTTC. It is translated as CASSQDGFAYGYTF.

This sequence joins TRBV18 and TRBJ2-1, with 9 bases that match TRBD1. CDR3 size: 15 residues. Looked up from germline, CDR1 is KGHSH and CDR2 is LQKENI. V shed 3 bases, J shed 6 bases, and the junction held 6 bases outside the gene matches. CDR3 residues: CASSPPGTGFNEQFF. In DNA form, the CDR3 reads TGTGCCAGCTCACCCCCCGGGACAGGGTTCAATGAGCAGTTCTTC.

The chain combines TRBV7-9 with TRBJ1-5, with D uncertain. CDR3 length: 15 amino acids. Germline V gene sequence: CDR1 SEHNR, CDR2 FQNEAQ (reference sequence). With 5 bases removed from V and 0 bases from J, the gap between germline ends came to 11 bases. The CDR3 protein is CASSDKLDSNQPQHF. Here the CDR3 DNA reads TGTGCCAGCAGCGACAAGCTTGATAGCAATCAGCCCCAGCATTTT.

In its sample, this clone was seen a few times. This chain connects TRBV6-5 to TRBJ2-7, with 7 positions matching TRBD1. Germline assignment: CDR1 MNHEY and CDR2 SVGAGI. CDR3 length equals 14 residues. V was pared by 2 bases and J by 5 bases, with 6 bases of the junction left unmatched. Here the CDR3 reads CASSYQTGDHEQYF. The CDR3 nucleotides read TGTGCCAGCAGTTACCAAACAGGGGATCACGAGCAGTACTTC.

This sequence joins TRBV19 and TRBJ2-3; no definite D call. The CDR3 is made up of 13 amino acids. V was shortened by 6 bases and J by 6 bases, with 13 bases between the two germline ends. Germline CDR1 reads LNHDA; CDR2 reads SQIVND (reference sequence). CDR3 nucleotide sequence: TGTGCCAGTAGGGGCGAGACCCGCGATACGCAGTATTTT. Translating it yields CASRGETRDTQYF.

V is TRBV6-6 and J is TRBJ2-7; D gene unclear. This CDR3 comprises 15 residues. Germline V CDR1 and CDR2: MNHNY, SVGAGI (reference sequence). The V and J ends lost 2 bases and 4 bases respectively, with 15 bases between them. The CDR3 protein is CASSYDDRRGYEQYF. DNA of the CDR3: TGTGCCAGCAGTTACGACGACCGAAGAGGATACGAGCAGTACTTC.

This chain links TRBV7-3 with TRBJ2-5; D perhaps matches TRBD1 (5 bases). Trimming pared 0 bases from V and 1 base from J, leaving 9 bases between. Germline assignment: CDR1 SGHTA and CDR2 FQGTGA. The CDR3 extends over 15 amino acids. Here the CDR3 reads CASSLTRGFQETQYF. The DNA of the CDR3 is TGTGCCAGCAGCTTAACTAGGGGATTCCAAGAGACCCAGTACTTC.